Described below is a single TCR beta chain sequence and its context. The antigen is undetermined. This specimen belongs to a study of a mutant IDH1 vaccine in newly diagnosed glioma. Looking at the study overall: Vaccines were first given 4-6 weeks after radiotherapy alone, or with temozolomide cycles. Overall study findings and caveats: Shifts in the top peripheral T cell clonotypes seemed unrelated to pseudoprogression.

CDR3 length equals 15 residues. CDR1 SGHVS and CDR2 FQNEAQ come from the germline V gene. V dropped 1 base and J dropped 0 bases, with 9 bases sitting between them. Some clones are missing from TCRdb's copy, which holds only in-frame ones; the method was immunoSEQ multiplex PCR. In the table there are around 55,000 clones, around 80% of which are singletons. Time point reported: week 23, last vaccination. Each vaccine dose was 300 ug of mutant IDH1 20-mer peptide, with topical imiquimod. Material: PBMCs, obtained from a glioma patient whose treatment included an IDH1 peptide vaccine. J is TRBJ1-2 and V is TRBV7-8; D is possibly TRBD1 (5 bases). This sequence was found in a man aged 35-49 years with glioma. DNA of the CDR3: TGTGCCAGCAGCTTAGTAGGGGATACTAACTATGGCTACACCTTC. This gives the protein CASSLVGDTNYGYTF.